Given below is one T cell receptor beta chain in context. The sample belongs to a study of blood T cell repertoires in COVID-19. Study summary: Samples came from the United States, Italy and Spain, spanning acute and convalescent COVID-19. From T cells, B-cell-depleted T cells, or PBMCs came the material, which was cDNA or gDNA.

The CDR3 spans 12 residues. Trimming stripped 3 bases from V and 7 bases from J, with 7 bases between. Germline CDR1 reads MDHEN; CDR2 reads SYDVKM. Clones were read by immunoSEQ multiplex PCR, and TCRdb kept only the in-frame ones, dropping some. The data show nearly 300,000 clones, with 84% seen just once and over 1.3% held by the top ten. The rearrangement uses TRBV28 and TRBJ1-5; no definite D call. This TCR was recovered from a human donor with COVID-19, enrolled during active disease. The donor label of this sample is uncertain. Sequenced: peripheral blood. CDR3 in amino acids: CASSLWAQPQHF. CDR3 DNA: TGTGCCAGCAGTTTGTGGGCCCAGCCCCAGCATTTT.